The 19 T cell receptor beta chains presented below share a single source sample, sequenced in a study of blood T cell repertoires in COVID-19. Produced via immunoSEQ multiplex PCR; TCRdb's table is partial and in-frame only. The sample includes about 120,000 clones, roughly 81% seen only once; the top ten take 10%. The specimen was peripheral blood. The source is a human donor in a cohort sampled during active COVID-19.

V gene TRBV5-4 combines with J gene TRBJ2-2; 14 bases match TRBD2. J was trimmed by 5 bases and V by 4 bases; bases with no gene match: 4. From germline, CDR1 is SGHNT and CDR2 YYREEE (reference sequence). This CDR3 comprises 16 residues. CDR3 sequence reads: CASSKGLAGATGELFF. The CDR3 DNA sequence: TGTGCCAGCAGCAAGGGACTAGCGGGAGCTACCGGGGAGCTGTTTTTT.

V is TRBV30 and J is TRBJ1-6, with D possibly TRBD1 on 6 matching bases. Per germline, CDR1 GTSNPN and CDR2 SVGIG (reference sequence). The CDR3 extends over 14 amino acids. Trimming cost V 3 bases and J 7 bases, with 13 bases left between them. The CDR3 DNA reads as TGTGCCTGGAGCCTCCGGGGGGCCAATTCACCCCTCCACTTT. Amino acid sequence: CAWSLRGANSPLHF.

This sequence joins TRBV19 and TRBJ2-5; 10 positions agree with TRBD2. The CDR3 has 15 amino acids. CDR1 LNHDA and CDR2 SQIVND come from the germline V gene (reference sequence). J gave up 5 bases and V 5 bases, and 8 bases lay outside the gene matches. Here the CDR3 DNA reads TGTGCCAGTAGTCTAACTAGCGGGGCGTACGAGACCCAGTACTTC. As protein: CASSLTSGAYETQYF.

V is TRBV4-2 and J is TRBJ1-4, with 9 nucleotides matching TRBD1. J was trimmed by 3 bases and V by 5 bases; bases with no gene match: 4. CDR3 size: 15 residues. Germline CDR1 reads LGHNA; CDR2 reads YNFKEQ. CDR3: CASSAGQGANEKLFF. The CDR3 nucleotides are TGTGCCAGCAGCGCGGGACAGGGAGCTAATGAAAAACTGTTTTTT.

This chain joins TRBV2 and TRBJ2-5; 10 nucleotides agree with TRBD2. V gave up 8 bases and J gave up 4 bases; unmatched junction bases: 10. The length of the CDR3 is 15 residues. Per germline, CDR1 SNHLY and CDR2 FYNNEI. The CDR3 region has the DNA TGTGCCAGCGGGAGCGGGGGGGCTGCAGGAGAGACCCAGTACTTC. As protein: CASGSGGAAGETQYF.

The chain is built from TRBV28 and TRBJ1-2; TRBD1 matches 10 bases. CDR3 length equals 18 residues. Germline V gene data show CDR1 as MDHEN and CDR2 as SYDVKM. The V segment lost 4 bases and the J segment 4 bases; nucleotides outside the gene matches: 15. Here the CDR3 DNA reads TGTGCCAGCAGTTCGAGTGTGGGACAGGGGTTTCTTCTCTATGGCTACACCTTC. It specifies CASSSSVGQGFLLYGYTF.

This chain joins TRBV18 and TRBJ2-7; a weak D match, TRBD2 (6 bases). Germline V lookup: CDR1 KGHSH, CDR2 LQKENI. V was clipped by 3 bases and J by 3 bases, with 6 bases between them. This CDR3 is built from 12 residues. The CDR3 nucleotides read TGTGCCAGCTCACCCGGGGGCTACGAGCAGTACTTC. Protein product: CASSPGGYEQYF. Supplemented by reference TRBV18 and TRBJ2-7, the full variable domain reads NAGVMQNPRHLVRRRGQEARLRCSPMKGHSHVYWYRQLPEEGLKFMVYLQKENIIDESGMPKERFSAEFPKEGPSILRIQQVVRGDSAAYFCASSPGGYEQYFGPGTRLTVT.

DNA for the CDR3: TGTGCCAGCAGCCAAGCCCCGGGGGGCTATGGCTACACCTTC. Encoded protein: CASSQAPGGYGYTF. V and J are TRBV14 and TRBJ1-2; weak D call: TRBD1 (5 bases). V lost 1 base and J 4 bases, leaving 10 bases between the germline ends. Germline lookup yields CDR1 SGHDN and CDR2 FVKESK. The CDR3 runs to 14 residues.

The chain couples TRBV6-5 to TRBJ2-7; maybe TRBD1 (5 bases). CDR3 length: 14 amino acids. V was pared by 6 bases and J by 0 bases, with 12 bases between. Per germline, CDR1 MNHEY and CDR2 SVGAGI. For the CDR3, the DNA is TGTGCCAGCAGACCCGACAGAGTCTCCTACGAGCAGTACTTC. Translated, it gives CASRPDRVSYEQYF.

The chain links TRBV24-1 to TRBJ2-5; D is ambiguous. CDR1 is KGHDR and CDR2 is SFDVKD in the germline V gene. V lost 5 bases to trimming and J lost 5 bases, with 11 bases between them. The CDR3 has 13 amino acids. This chain's CDR3 is CATSVSGSETQYF. For the CDR3, the DNA is TGTGCCACCAGTGTTTCCGGGTCGGAGACCCAGTACTTC.

The chain couples TRBV25-1 to TRBJ2-1; 9 bases are shared with TRBD2. The V segment lost 2 bases and the J segment 8 bases; nucleotides outside the gene matches: 7. Germline CDR1 MGHDK, CDR2 SYGVNS. The CDR3 spans 15 residues. Here the CDR3 reads CASSERLAGYDEQFF. CDR3 DNA sequence: TGTGCCAGCAGTGAACGCCTAGCGGGATACGATGAGCAGTTCTTC.

The chain has TRBV4-3 and TRBJ1-6; D might be TRBD1 (6 bases). V was cut by 5 bases and J by 8 bases, with 19 bases left in between. Looked up from germline, CDR1 is LGHNA and CDR2 is YSLEER. This CDR3 spans 16 amino acids. CDR3 region: CASSKAQQGLDSPLHF. CDR3 DNA: TGCGCCAGCAGCAAGGCCCAACAGGGTTTGGATTCACCCCTCCACTTT.

This sequence joins TRBV2 and TRBJ2-7; 8 bases match TRBD2. With 5 bases clipped from V and 2 bases from J, the junction kept 14 bases outside the gene matches. The CDR3 contains 17 residues. Germline CDR1 SNHLY, CDR2 FYNNEI. CDR3 loop: CASSWPSSGTRTYEQYF. CDR3 sequence (DNA): TGTGCCAGCAGTTGGCCGTCCTCCGGGACTAGGACCTACGAGCAGTACTTC.

The J gene is TRBJ2-4, the V gene TRBV27, with D possibly being TRBD1 (6 bases). With 5 bases removed from V and 1 base from J, the gap between germline ends came to 9 bases. CDR1 is MNHEY, CDR2 SMNVEV, per germline (reference sequence). This CDR3 has 14 amino acids. The CDR3 protein is CASSLQGAKNIQYF. The CDR3 bases are TGTGCCAGCAGTCTCCAGGGGGCCAAAAACATTCAGTACTTC.

V and J are TRBV20-1 and TRBJ2-7, with D unresolved. V was trimmed by 5 bases and J by 4 bases, leaving 9 bases between them. The CDR3 is 11 residues long. Germline V gene sequence: CDR1 DFQATT, CDR2 SNEGSKA (reference sequence). The chain's CDR3 is CSASTAYEQYF. CDR3 coding DNA: TGCAGTGCTTCCACAGCTTACGAGCAGTACTTC.

The genes are TRBV28 and TRBJ2-3; 9 positions match TRBD2. The V and J ends lost 7 bases and 4 bases, in that order; junction bases with no gene match: 9. This CDR3 region has 15 residues. The V gene's germline CDR1 is MDHEN and CDR2 SYDVKM. The CDR3 reads CASNSRGRAPDTQYF. CDR3 nucleotide sequence: TGTGCCAGCAATAGTCGCGGGAGGGCCCCAGATACGCAGTATTTT. Using reference TRBV28 and TRBJ2-3 for the parts outside the CDR3, the full variable domain is DVKVTQSSRYLVKRTGEKVFLECVQDMDHENMFWYRQDPGLGLRLIYFSYDVKMKEKGDIPEGYSVSREKKERFSLILESASTNQTSMYLCASNSRGRAPDTQYFGPGTRLTVL.

The chain recombines TRBV7-2 with TRBJ2-1; 10 bases match TRBD2. The CDR3 sequence is 15 residues long. Germline CDR1 is SGHTA and CDR2 is FQGNSA. V lost 3 bases and J lost 7; bases outside the gene matches: 6. The CDR3 nucleotides read TGTGCCAGCAGCTTTGAAGCGGGGGGGGGTAATGAGCAGTTCTTC. Its protein is CASSFEAGGGNEQFF.

This chain uses TRBV12-3 or TRBV12-4 with TRBJ1-2; 9 nucleotides agree with TRBD1. The V segment lost 5 bases and the J segment 7 bases; nucleotides outside the gene matches: 5. CDR3 length equals 13 residues. CDR3 region: CASSVGQGVGYTF. The DNA for the CDR3 is TGTGCCAGCAGTGTGGGACAGGGAGTTGGCTACACCTTC.

V usage is TRBV12-3 or TRBV12-4 and J usage is TRBJ1-6; D not certain. This CDR3 region has 11 residues. Trimming took 4 bases from V and 14 from J, leaving 9 bases between them. In nucleotides, the CDR3 is TGTGCCAGCAGTTCCACACAGACCCTCCACTTT. It yields the protein CASSSTQTLHF.